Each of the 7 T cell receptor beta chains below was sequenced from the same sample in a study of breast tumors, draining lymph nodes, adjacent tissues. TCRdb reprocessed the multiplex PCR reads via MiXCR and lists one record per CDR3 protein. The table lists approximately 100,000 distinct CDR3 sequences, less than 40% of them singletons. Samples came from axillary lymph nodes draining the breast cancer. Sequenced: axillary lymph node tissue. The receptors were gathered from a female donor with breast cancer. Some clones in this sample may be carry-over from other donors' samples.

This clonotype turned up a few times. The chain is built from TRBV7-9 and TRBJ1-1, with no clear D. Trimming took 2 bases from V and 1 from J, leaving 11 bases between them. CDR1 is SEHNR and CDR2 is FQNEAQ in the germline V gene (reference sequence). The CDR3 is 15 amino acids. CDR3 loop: CASSLYEGGNTEAFF. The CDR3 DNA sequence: TGTGCCAGCAGCTTATATGAGGGAGGGAACACTGAAGCTTTCTTT.

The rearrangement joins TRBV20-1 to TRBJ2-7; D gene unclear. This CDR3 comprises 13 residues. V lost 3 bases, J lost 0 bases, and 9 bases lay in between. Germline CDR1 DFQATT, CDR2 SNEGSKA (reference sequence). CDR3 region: CSASFAGSYEQYV. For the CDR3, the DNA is TGCAGTGCTAGCTTTGCTGGCTCCTACGAGCAGTACGTC.

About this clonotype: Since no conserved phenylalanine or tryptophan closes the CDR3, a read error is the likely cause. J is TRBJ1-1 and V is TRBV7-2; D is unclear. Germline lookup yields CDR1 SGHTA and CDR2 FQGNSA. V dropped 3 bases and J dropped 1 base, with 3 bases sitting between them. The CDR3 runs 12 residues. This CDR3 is CASSFRNTEAFL. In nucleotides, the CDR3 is TGTGCCAGCAGCTTCAGGAACACTGAAGCTTTCCTT.

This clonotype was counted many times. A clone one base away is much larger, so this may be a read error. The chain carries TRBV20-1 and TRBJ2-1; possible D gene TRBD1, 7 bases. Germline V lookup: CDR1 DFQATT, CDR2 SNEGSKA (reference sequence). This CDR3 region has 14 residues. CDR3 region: CSASRRGTYTEQFF. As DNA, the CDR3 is TGCAGTGCTAGTCGCAGGGGGACTTACACTGAGCAGTTCTTC.

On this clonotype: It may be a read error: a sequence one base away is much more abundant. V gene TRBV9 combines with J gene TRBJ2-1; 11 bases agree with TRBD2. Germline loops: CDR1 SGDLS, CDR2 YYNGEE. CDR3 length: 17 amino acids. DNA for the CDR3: TGTGCCAGCAGCAATAAGAAGACTAGCGGGACATACACTGAGCAGTTCTTC. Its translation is CASSNKKTSGTYTEQFF.

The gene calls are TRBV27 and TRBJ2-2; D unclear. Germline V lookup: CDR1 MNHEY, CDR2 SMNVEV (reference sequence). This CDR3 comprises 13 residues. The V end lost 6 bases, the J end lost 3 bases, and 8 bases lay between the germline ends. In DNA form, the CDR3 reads TGTGCCAGCAGACTAACAGACACCGGGGAGCTGTTTTTT. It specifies CASRLTDTGELFF.

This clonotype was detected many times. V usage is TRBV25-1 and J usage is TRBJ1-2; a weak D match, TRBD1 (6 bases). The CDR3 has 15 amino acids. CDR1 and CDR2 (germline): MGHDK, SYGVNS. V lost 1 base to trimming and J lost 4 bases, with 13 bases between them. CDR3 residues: CASSEWGGLLYGYTF. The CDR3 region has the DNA TGTGCCAGCAGTGAATGGGGGGGGCTCCTCTATGGCTACACCTTC.